This T cell receptor beta chain was obtained from a study of cytomegalovirus exposure and HLA in healthy donors. This CDR3 has 14 amino acids. CDR1 and CDR2 from the germline V gene are KGHSH and LQKENI. The ends were cut back, 0 bases at V and 2 bases at J, with 7 bases in the middle. Study results and caveats: The study recorded 164 TCR beta chains that were cytomegalovirus-associated. Later analysis demonstrated an association between a missense DCLRE1C variant and TCR beta V- and J-gene trimming.

A note on this clone: Its specificity is not known.

Use of 60 Vbeta and 13 Jbeta primers characterized the PCR. The method was immunoSEQ multiplex PCR; TCRdb's version includes in-frame clones alone and lacks a portion of them. The sample totals roughly 64,000 clones; its top ten clones hold less than 4.5%. This TCR derives from a woman aged 18-29 years in good health and CMV-seronegative. The chain carries TRBV18 and TRBJ2-5; D ambiguous. Sequenced sample: PBMCs. The CDR3 spells CASSPPRWQETQYF. CDR3 sequence (DNA): TGTGCCAGCTCACCACCGCGGTGGCAAGAGACCCAGTACTTC.